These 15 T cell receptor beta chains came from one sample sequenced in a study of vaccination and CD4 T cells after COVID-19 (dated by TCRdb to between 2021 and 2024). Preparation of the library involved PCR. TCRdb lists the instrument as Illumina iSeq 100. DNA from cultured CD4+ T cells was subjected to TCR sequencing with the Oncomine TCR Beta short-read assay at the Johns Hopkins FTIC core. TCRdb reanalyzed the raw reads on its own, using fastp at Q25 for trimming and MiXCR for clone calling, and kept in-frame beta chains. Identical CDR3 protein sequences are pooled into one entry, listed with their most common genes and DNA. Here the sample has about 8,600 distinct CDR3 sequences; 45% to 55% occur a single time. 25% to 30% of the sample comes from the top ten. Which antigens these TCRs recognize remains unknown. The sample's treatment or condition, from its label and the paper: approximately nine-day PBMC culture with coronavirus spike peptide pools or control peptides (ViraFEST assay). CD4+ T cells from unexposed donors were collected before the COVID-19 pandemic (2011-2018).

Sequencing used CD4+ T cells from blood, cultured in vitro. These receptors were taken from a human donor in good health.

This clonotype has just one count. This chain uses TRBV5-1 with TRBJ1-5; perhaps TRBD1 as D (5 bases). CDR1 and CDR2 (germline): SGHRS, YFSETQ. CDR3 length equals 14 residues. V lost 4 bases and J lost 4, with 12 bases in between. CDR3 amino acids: CASSPLGGNQPQHF. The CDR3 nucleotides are TGCGCCAGCAGCCCCCTCGGGGGGAATCAGCCCCAGCATTTT.

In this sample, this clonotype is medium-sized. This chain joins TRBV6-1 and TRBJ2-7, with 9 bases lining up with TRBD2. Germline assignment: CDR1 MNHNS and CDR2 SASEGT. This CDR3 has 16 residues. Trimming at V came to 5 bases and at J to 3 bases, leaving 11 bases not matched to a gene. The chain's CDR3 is CASSRTLAGPHYEQYF. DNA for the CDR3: TGTGCCAGCAGTCGCACCCTAGCGGGACCGCACTACGAGCAGTACTTC.

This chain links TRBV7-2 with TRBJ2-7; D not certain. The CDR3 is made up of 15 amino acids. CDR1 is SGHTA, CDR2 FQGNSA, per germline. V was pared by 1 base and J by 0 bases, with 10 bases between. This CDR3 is CASSLVGESSYEQYF. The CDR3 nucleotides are TGTGCCAGCAGCTTAGTGGGCGAAAGCTCCTACGAGCAGTACTTC.

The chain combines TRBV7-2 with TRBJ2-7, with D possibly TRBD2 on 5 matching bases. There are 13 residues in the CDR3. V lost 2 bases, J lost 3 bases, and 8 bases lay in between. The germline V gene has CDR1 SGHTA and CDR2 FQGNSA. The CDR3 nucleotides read TGTGCCAGCAGCTTATATCGGGACTACGAGCAGTACTTC. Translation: CASSLYRDYEQYF.

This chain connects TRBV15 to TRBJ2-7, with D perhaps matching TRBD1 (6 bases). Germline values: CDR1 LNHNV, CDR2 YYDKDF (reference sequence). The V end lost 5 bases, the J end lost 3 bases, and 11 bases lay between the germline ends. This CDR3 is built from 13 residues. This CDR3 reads CATSLQGNYEQYF. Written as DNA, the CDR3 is TGTGCCACCAGCCTCCAGGGGAACTACGAGCAGTACTTC.

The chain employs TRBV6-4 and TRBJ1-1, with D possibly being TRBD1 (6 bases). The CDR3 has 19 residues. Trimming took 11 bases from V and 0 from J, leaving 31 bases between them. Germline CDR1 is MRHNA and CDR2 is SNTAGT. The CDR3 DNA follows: TGTGCCCCTAAAGACGAGTTGGGGGCTCGACATCTTTTGAACACTGAAGCTTTCTTT. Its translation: CAPKDELGARHLLNTEAFF.

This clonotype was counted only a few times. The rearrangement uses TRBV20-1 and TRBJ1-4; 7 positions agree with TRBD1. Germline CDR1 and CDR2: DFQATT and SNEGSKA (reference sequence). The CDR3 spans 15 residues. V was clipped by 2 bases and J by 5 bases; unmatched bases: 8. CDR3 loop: CSARLGGGGNEKLFF. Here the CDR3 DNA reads TGCAGTGCTAGATTAGGGGGCGGGGGGAATGAAAAACTGTTTTTT.

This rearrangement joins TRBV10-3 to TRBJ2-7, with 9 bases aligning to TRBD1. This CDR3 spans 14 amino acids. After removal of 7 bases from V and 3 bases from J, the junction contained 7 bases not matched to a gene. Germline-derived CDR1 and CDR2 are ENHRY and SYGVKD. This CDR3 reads CAINPGQGIYEQYF. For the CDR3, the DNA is TGTGCCATCAACCCGGGACAGGGAATCTACGAGCAGTACTTC.

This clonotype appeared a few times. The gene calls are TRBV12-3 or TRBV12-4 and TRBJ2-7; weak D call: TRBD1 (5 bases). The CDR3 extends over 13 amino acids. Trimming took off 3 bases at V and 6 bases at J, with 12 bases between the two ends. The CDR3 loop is CASSFATGREQYF. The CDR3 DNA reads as TGTGCCAGCAGTTTCGCCACAGGCCGCGAGCAGTACTTC.

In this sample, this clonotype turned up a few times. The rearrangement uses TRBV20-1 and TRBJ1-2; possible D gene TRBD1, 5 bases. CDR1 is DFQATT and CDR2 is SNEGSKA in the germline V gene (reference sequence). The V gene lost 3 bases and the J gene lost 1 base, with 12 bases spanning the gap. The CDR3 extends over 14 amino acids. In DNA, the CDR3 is TGCAGTGCTAGCCTCGAGGGACTTAACTATGGCTACACCTTC. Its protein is CSASLEGLNYGYTF.

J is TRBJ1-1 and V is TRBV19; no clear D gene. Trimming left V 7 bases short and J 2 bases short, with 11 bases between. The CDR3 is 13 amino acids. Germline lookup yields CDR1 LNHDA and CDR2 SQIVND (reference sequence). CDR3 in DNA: TGTGCCAGTAAAGAGACCGTTAACACTGAAGCTTTCTTT. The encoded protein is CASKETVNTEAFF.

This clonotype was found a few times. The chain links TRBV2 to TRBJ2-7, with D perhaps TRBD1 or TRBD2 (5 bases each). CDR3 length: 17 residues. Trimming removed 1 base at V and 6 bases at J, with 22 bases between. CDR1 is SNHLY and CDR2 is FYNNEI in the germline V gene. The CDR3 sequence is CASSEGGGWGRTVEQYF. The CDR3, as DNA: TGTGCCAGCAGTGAAGGAGGAGGTTGGGGCCGTACGGTCGAGCAGTACTTC.

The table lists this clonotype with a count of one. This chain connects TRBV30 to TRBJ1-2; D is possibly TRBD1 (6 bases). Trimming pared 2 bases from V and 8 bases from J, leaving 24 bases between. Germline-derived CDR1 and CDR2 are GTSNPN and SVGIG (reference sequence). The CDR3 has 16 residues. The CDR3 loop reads CAWSFRGGALGSGYTF. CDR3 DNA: TGTGCCTGGAGTTTCCGAGGGGGGGCACTAGGGTCGGGCTACACCTTC.

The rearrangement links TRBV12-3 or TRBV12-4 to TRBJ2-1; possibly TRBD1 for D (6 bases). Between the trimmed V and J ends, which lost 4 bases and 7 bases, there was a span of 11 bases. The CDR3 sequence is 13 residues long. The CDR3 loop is CASSSTGWNEQFF. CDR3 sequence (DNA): TGTGCCAGCAGTTCTACAGGGTGGAATGAGCAGTTCTTC.

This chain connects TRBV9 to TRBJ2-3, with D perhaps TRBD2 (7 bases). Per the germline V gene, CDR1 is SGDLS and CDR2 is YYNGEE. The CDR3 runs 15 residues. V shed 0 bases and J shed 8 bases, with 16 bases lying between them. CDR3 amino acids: CASSVALQGGSTQYF. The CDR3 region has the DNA TGTGCCAGCAGCGTAGCTTTACAGGGAGGGAGTACGCAGTATTTT.